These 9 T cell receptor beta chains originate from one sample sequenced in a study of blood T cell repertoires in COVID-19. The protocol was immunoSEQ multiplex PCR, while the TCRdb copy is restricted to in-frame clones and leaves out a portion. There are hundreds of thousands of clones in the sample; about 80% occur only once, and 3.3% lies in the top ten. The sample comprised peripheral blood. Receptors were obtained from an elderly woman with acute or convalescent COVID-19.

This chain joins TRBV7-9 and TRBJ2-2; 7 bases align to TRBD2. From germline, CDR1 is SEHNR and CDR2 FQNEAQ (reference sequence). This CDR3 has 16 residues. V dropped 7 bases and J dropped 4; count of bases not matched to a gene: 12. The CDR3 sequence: CASTNWGGGATGELFF. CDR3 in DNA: TGTGCCAGCACCAATTGGGGGGGAGGGGCCACCGGGGAGCTGTTTTTT.

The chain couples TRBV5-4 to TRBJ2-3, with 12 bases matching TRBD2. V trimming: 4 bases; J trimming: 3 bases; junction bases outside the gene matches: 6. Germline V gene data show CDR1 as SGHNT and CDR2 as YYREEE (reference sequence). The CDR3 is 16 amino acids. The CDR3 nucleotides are TGTGCCAGCAGCCCTAGGACTAGCGGGAAAACAGATACGCAGTATTTT. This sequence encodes CASSPRTSGKTDTQYF.

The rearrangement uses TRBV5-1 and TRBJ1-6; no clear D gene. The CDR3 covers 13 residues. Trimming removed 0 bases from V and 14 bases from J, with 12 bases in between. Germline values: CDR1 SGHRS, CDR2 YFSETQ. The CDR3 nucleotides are TGCGCCAGCAGCTTGGAAGAACGTAGTACCCTCCACTTT. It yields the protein CASSLEERSTLHF.

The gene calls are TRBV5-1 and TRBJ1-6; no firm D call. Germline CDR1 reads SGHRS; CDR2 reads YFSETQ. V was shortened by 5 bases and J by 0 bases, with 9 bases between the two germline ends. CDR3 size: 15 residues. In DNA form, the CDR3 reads TGCGCCAGCAGGAGGGAGAGCTCCTATAATTCACCCCTCCACTTT. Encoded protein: CASRRESSYNSPLHF.

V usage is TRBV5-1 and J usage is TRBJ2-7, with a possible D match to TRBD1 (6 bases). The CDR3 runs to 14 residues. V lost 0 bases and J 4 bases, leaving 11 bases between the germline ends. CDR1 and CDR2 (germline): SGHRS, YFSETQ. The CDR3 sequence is CASSLDRVMYEQYF. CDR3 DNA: TGCGCCAGCAGCTTGGACAGGGTAATGTACGAGCAGTACTTC.

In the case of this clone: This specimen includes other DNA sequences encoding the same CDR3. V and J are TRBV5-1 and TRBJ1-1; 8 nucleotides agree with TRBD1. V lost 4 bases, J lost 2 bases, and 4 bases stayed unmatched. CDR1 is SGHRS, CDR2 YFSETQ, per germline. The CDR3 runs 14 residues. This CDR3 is CASSPQGGNTEAFF. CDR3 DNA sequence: TGCGCCAGCAGCCCACAGGGGGGCAACACTGAAGCTTTCTTT.

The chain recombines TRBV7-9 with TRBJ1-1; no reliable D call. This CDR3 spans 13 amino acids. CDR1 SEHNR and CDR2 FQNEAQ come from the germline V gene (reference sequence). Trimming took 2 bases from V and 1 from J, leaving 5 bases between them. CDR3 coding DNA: TGTGCCAGCAGCTTACTTTCGAACACTGAAGCTTTCTTT. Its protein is CASSLLSNTEAFF.

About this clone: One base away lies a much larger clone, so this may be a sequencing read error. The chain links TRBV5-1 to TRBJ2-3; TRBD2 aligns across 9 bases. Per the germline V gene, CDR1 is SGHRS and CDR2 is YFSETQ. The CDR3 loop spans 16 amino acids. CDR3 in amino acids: CASCLAGRGGRDTQYF. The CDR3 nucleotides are TGCGCCAGCTGCTTGGCCGGGCGGGGGGGCCGAGATACGCAGTATTTT.

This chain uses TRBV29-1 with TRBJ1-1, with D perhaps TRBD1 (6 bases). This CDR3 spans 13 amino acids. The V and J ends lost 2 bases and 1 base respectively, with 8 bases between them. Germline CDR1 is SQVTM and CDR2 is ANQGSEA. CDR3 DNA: TGCAGCGTTGAATACAGGGAGAACACTGAAGCTTTCTTT. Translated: CSVEYRENTEAFF.